The 7 T cell receptor beta chains in this list originate from one sample, sequenced in a study of blood T cell repertoires in COVID-19. The data were produced by immunoSEQ multiplex PCR, yet TCRdb's version contains in-frame clones alone and is incomplete. The sample carries tens of thousands of clones, roughly 83% recorded once. What was sequenced was peripheral blood. These receptors all come from a woman aged 60-70 years with acute or convalescent COVID-19.

V and J are TRBV7-7 and TRBJ2-2; 7 positions agree with TRBD1. In germline, CDR1 is SSHAT, CDR2 FNYEAQ (reference sequence). There are 15 residues in the CDR3. V was pared by 5 bases and J by 1 base, with 4 bases of the junction left unmatched. In nucleotides, the CDR3 is TGTGCCAGCAGCCATAGACAGGGGAACACCGGGGAGCTGTTTTTT. Translation: CASSHRQGNTGELFF.

This chain connects TRBV25-1 to TRBJ1-5, with TRBD1 matching over 10 bases. J was trimmed by 6 bases and V by 4 bases; bases with no gene match: 6. Germline CDR1 reads MGHDK; CDR2 reads SYGVNS. There are 15 residues in the CDR3. CDR3 residues: CASSAGTGDGQPQHF. The CDR3, as DNA: TGTGCCAGCAGTGCCGGGACAGGGGACGGTCAGCCCCAGCATTTT.

The chain uses TRBV14 and TRBJ2-1, with D possibly being TRBD1 (6 bases). CDR1 and CDR2 from the germline V gene are SGHDN and FVKESK. The CDR3 is 15 amino acids. Trimming left V 3 bases short and J 3 bases short, with 12 bases between. The CDR3 sequence is CASSQVRGGYNEQFF. Written as DNA, the CDR3 is TGTGCCAGCAGCCAGGTTAGAGGGGGCTACAATGAGCAGTTCTTC.

CDR3 in amino acids: CASSWTGVNGYTF. DNA for the CDR3: TGTGCCAGCTCTTGGACAGGGGTGAATGGCTACACCTTC. The gene calls are TRBV5-4 and TRBJ1-2; 9 bases align to TRBD1. Unmatched junction bases numbered 7, after V lost 7 bases and J lost 6 bases. CDR1 is SGHNT, CDR2 YYREEE, per germline (reference sequence). The CDR3 consists of 13 residues.

The rearrangement uses TRBV5-1 and TRBJ1-1; D remains ambiguous. CDR1 SGHRS and CDR2 YFSETQ come from the germline V gene. The V and J ends lost 0 bases and 1 base respectively, with 10 bases between them. This CDR3 contains 15 residues. The CDR3 region has the DNA TGCGCCAGCAGCTTGGATGGGTCTAGGAACACTGAAGCTTTCTTT. As protein: CASSLDGSRNTEAFF.

The chain employs TRBV13 and TRBJ1-2; the D gene is possibly TRBD1 (5 bases). The V end was cut by 5 bases, the J end by 4 bases, with 11 bases between. The CDR3 has 13 residues. CDR1 is PRHDT, CDR2 FYEKMQ, per germline (reference sequence). CDR3 sequence reads: CASSAGRGYGYTF. In DNA form, the CDR3 reads TGTGCCAGCAGCGCGGGACGGGGCTATGGCTACACCTTC.

This clone has more than one count but fewer than ten. The chain employs TRBV13 and TRBJ2-2; TRBD1 is a possible D gene (6 bases). V was clipped by 5 bases and J by 0 bases, with 10 bases between them. The germline gives CDR1 PRHDT, CDR2 FYEKMQ (reference sequence). CDR3 length equals 15 residues. The CDR3 spells CASSPGTTNTGELFF. The CDR3 DNA reads TGTGCCAGCAGCCCCGGGACAACGAACACCGGGGAGCTGTTTTTT. Using reference TRBV13 and TRBJ2-2 for the parts outside the CDR3, the full variable domain is AAGVIQSPRHLIKEKRETATLKCYPIPRHDTVYWYQQGPGQDPQFLISFYEKMQSDKGSIPDRFSAQQFSDYHSELNMSSLELGDSALYFCASSPGTTNTGELFFGEGSRLTVL.